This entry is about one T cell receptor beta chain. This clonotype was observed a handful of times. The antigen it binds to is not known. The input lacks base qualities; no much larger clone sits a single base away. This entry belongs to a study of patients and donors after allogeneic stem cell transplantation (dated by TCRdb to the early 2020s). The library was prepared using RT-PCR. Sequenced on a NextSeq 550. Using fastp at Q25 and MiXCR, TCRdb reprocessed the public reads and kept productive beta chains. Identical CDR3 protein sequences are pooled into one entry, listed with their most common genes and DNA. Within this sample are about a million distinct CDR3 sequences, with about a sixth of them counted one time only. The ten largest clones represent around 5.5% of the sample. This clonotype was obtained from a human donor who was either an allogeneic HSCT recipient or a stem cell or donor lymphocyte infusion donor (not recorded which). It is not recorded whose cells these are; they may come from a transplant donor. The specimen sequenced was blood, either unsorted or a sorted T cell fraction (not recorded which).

CDR3 sequence: CASSFRIAGETGELFF. The DNA is TGTGCCAGCAGCTTTCGGATAGCGGGAGAGACCGGGGAGCTGTTTTTT. The rearrangement joined TRBV7-6 to TRBJ2-2, with 9 central nucleotides matching TRBD2. At the junction V is shortened by 3 bases and J by 5 bases; bases outside the gene matches: 7. CDR1 and CDR2 were assigned from the germline V gene as SGHVS and FNYEAQ. The CDR3 has 16 amino acids, counting the end cysteine and phenylalanine. Only the CDR3 part of the read is kept: 48 bases, read in frame from the first base.